A selection of T cell receptor beta chains follows, all from one sample in a study of memory CD4+ T cells and cytomegalovirus serostatus. Here immunoSEQ multiplex PCR was the method, and the copy in TCRdb shows in-frame clones only, minus some. The data show 35,000 to 50,000 clones, with over 70% seen just once and roughly 0.6% held by the top ten. Sequencing was done on a sample of memory CD4+ T cells from blood. These receptors all come from an adult in good health and CMV-seronegative. Both conserved end residues are part of each CDR3. The order of the fields is CDR3 protein, CDR3 DNA, J gene, V gene, clone size, D gene. The D gene is left open where the match is weak. The size entry is marked missing in some rows and otherwise reads once, few, many or a size class.

CDR3 protein: CASSLGSGYGDTQYF; CDR3 DNA: TGCGCCAGCAGCTTGGGGTCCGGCTATGGGGATACGCAGTATTTT; J gene: TRBJ2-3; V gene: TRBV5-1; clone size: -; D gene: -
CDR3 protein: CASGLDRVLGETQYF; CDR3 DNA: TGTGCTAGTGGGCTAGACAGGGTGTTGGGAGAGACCCAGTACTTC; J gene: TRBJ2-5; V gene: TRBV12-5; clone size: -; D gene: TRBD1
CDR3 protein: CSATVEHEQFF; CDR3 DNA: TGCAGTGCGACAGTAGAGCATGAGCAGTTCTTC; J gene: TRBJ2-1; V gene: TRBV20-1; clone size: once; D gene: -
CDR3 protein: CASSYSEGTEAFF; CDR3 DNA: TGTGCCAGCAGTTACTCGGAGGGCACTGAAGCTTTCTTT; J gene: TRBJ1-1; V gene: TRBV6-6; clone size: -; D gene: -
CDR3 protein: CASSLTNTGELFF; CDR3 DNA: TGTGCCAGCAGCTTGACTAACACCGGGGAGCTGTTTTTT; J gene: TRBJ2-2; V gene: TRBV5-4; clone size: -; D gene: -
CDR3 protein: CASSPDRGEAFF; CDR3 DNA: TGTGCCAGCAGTCCTGACAGGGGTGAAGCTTTCTTT; J gene: TRBJ1-1; V gene: TRBV6-6; clone size: -; D gene: TRBD1
CDR3 protein: CASSLTLPTGELFF; CDR3 DNA: TGCGCCAGCAGCTTGACGCTGCCCACCGGGGAGCTGTTTTTT; J gene: TRBJ2-2; V gene: TRBV5-1; clone size: -; D gene: -
CDR3 protein: CASRADRGYTGELFF; CDR3 DNA: TGTGCCAGCAGAGCGGACAGGGGCTACACCGGGGAGCTGTTTTTT; J gene: TRBJ2-2; V gene: TRBV5-4; clone size: -; D gene: TRBD1
CDR3 protein: CASSPTRGQGYTF; CDR3 DNA: TGTGCCAGCAGCCCGACGCGAGGTCAGGGCTACACCTTC; J gene: TRBJ1-2; V gene: TRBV6-5; clone size: -; D gene: -
CDR3 protein: CASSLTGPGNTIYF; CDR3 DNA: TGTGCCAGCAGCTTGACAGGTCCTGGAAACACCATATATTTT; J gene: TRBJ1-3; V gene: TRBV11-2; clone size: -; D gene: -
CDR3 protein: CASSRGTDYNEQFF; CDR3 DNA: TGTGCCAGCAGCCGCGGGACAGACTACAATGAGCAGTTCTTC; J gene: TRBJ2-1; V gene: TRBV14; clone size: few; D gene: -
CDR3 protein: CSTTTGSNYGYTF; CDR3 DNA: TGCAGCACCACCACAGGGTCTAACTATGGCTACACCTTC; J gene: TRBJ1-2; V gene: TRBV29-1; clone size: -; D gene: -
CDR3 protein: CASLGQAGYEQYF; CDR3 DNA: TGTGCCAGCTTAGGACAGGCGGGCTACGAGCAGTACTTC; J gene: TRBJ2-7; V gene: TRBV2; clone size: -; D gene: TRBD1
CDR3 protein: CASSRANYGYTF; CDR3 DNA: TGTGCCAGTAGTCGTGCTAACTATGGCTACACCTTC; J gene: TRBJ1-2; V gene: TRBV2; clone size: -; D gene: -
CDR3 protein: CASRPGSYSNQPQHF; CDR3 DNA: TGTGCCAGCAGACCAGGGAGCTATAGCAATCAGCCCCAGCATTTT; J gene: TRBJ1-5; V gene: TRBV6-5; clone size: -; D gene: -
CDR3 protein: CASSPPWTGGNEQFF; CDR3 DNA: TGTGCCAGCTCACCCCCTTGGACTGGTGGCAATGAGCAGTTCTTC; J gene: TRBJ2-1; V gene: TRBV18; clone size: -; D gene: -
CDR3 protein: CASITTGTDTQYF; CDR3 DNA: TGTGCCAGCATCACGACGGGCACAGATACGCAGTATTTT; J gene: TRBJ2-3; V gene: TRBV5-6; clone size: -; D gene: -
CDR3 protein: CASRATSGATTEAFF; CDR3 DNA: TGTGCCAGCAGAGCGACCAGTGGGGCGACCACTGAAGCTTTCTTT; J gene: TRBJ1-1; V gene: TRBV6-1; clone size: -; D gene: -
CDR3 protein: CSVDHSRRGVTQYF; CDR3 DNA: TGCAGCGTTGACCACTCGAGGAGGGGGGTGACCCAGTACTTC; J gene: TRBJ2-5; V gene: TRBV29-1; clone size: -; D gene: -
CDR3 protein: CASSFPSLIGEKLFF; CDR3 DNA: TGTGCCAGCAGTTTTCCCTCCCTGATTGGTGAAAAACTGTTTTTT; J gene: TRBJ1-4; V gene: TRBV28; clone size: -; D gene: -
CDR3 protein: CAWSPLSYGYTF; CDR3 DNA: TGTGCCTGGAGTCCCCTGTCCTATGGCTACACCTTC; J gene: TRBJ1-2; V gene: TRBV30; clone size: -; D gene: -
CDR3 protein: CASSSQMRTPVETQYF; CDR3 DNA: TGTGCCAGCAGTTCTCAGATGAGGACCCCGGTAGAGACCCAGTACTTC; J gene: TRBJ2-5; V gene: TRBV28; clone size: -; D gene: -
CDR3 protein: CASSLYPSAPSGELFF; CDR3 DNA: TGTGCCAGCAGCTTGTACCCCTCTGCACCGTCCGGGGAGCTGTTTTTT; J gene: TRBJ2-2; V gene: TRBV11-2; clone size: -; D gene: -
CDR3 protein: CASSRQAGSTDTQYF; CDR3 DNA: TGTGCCAGCAGCCGGCAAGCGGGGAGCACAGATACGCAGTATTTT; J gene: TRBJ2-3; V gene: TRBV9; clone size: -; D gene: TRBD2
CDR3 protein: CASSLGQEGKAGNTIYF; CDR3 DNA: TGTGCTAGCAGCTTAGGCCAGGAGGGAAAGGCTGGAAACACCATATATTTT; J gene: TRBJ1-3; V gene: TRBV7-7; clone size: -; D gene: -
CDR3 protein: CASSVGDREDTEAFF; CDR3 DNA: TGTGCCAGCAGCGTAGGGGACAGGGAGGACACTGAAGCTTTCTTT; J gene: TRBJ1-1; V gene: TRBV9; clone size: -; D gene: TRBD1
CDR3 protein: CASSDSGLEQYF; CDR3 DNA: TGTGCCAGCAGTGATTCCGGACTCGAGCAGTACTTC; J gene: TRBJ2-7; V gene: TRBV2; clone size: medium-sized; D gene: -
CDR3 protein: CASSLIGQPQHF; CDR3 DNA: TGTGCCAGCAGTTTAATCGGTCAGCCCCAGCATTTT; J gene: TRBJ1-5; V gene: TRBV27; clone size: -; D gene: -
CDR3 protein: CASSVAMSNTEAFF; CDR3 DNA: TGTGCCAGCAGCGTAGCTATGTCAAACACTGAAGCTTTCTTT; J gene: TRBJ1-1; V gene: TRBV9; clone size: few; D gene: -
CDR3 protein: CASSPRLAGGNEQFF; CDR3 DNA: TGTGCCAGCAGCCCCAGACTAGCGGGGGGGAATGAGCAGTTCTTC; J gene: TRBJ2-1; V gene: TRBV7-6; clone size: few; D gene: TRBD2
CDR3 protein: CASSGFGVGNNEQFF; CDR3 DNA: TGTGCCAGCAGTGGTTTTGGTGTAGGGAACAATGAGCAGTTCTTC; J gene: TRBJ2-1; V gene: TRBV27; clone size: -; D gene: -
CDR3 protein: CASSTGGEGQPQHF; CDR3 DNA: TGTGCCAGCAGTACAGGGGGCGAGGGTCAGCCCCAGCATTTT; J gene: TRBJ1-5; V gene: TRBV28; clone size: -; D gene: TRBD1
CDR3 protein: CAWIPRGGSINEQFF; CDR3 DNA: TGTGCCTGGATCCCCCGCGGGGGAAGTATCAATGAGCAGTTCTTC; J gene: TRBJ2-1; V gene: TRBV30; clone size: once; D gene: TRBD2
CDR3 protein: CASSPGLLQEQYF; CDR3 DNA: TGTGCCAGCTCGCCGGGACTCCTACAAGAGCAGTACTTC; J gene: TRBJ2-5; V gene: TRBV18; clone size: -; D gene: -
CDR3 protein: CASSSGGQGLQAFF; CDR3 DNA: TGTGCCAGCAGTTCGGGGGGACAGGGGTTGCAGGCTTTCTTT; J gene: TRBJ1-1; V gene: TRBV6-5; clone size: medium-sized; D gene: TRBD1
CDR3 protein: CASSIGQYPNYGYTF; CDR3 DNA: TGTGCCAGTAGTATCGGACAGTATCCTAACTATGGCTACACCTTC; J gene: TRBJ1-2; V gene: TRBV19; clone size: -; D gene: -
CDR3 protein: CASSLARTGGHNEQFF; CDR3 DNA: TGTGCCAGCAGCTTGGCCCGGACAGGGGGTCACAATGAGCAGTTCTTC; J gene: TRBJ2-1; V gene: TRBV5-4; clone size: once; D gene: TRBD1
CDR3 protein: CASSSRDYEQYF; CDR3 DNA: TGTGCCAGCAGCTCCCGGGACTACGAGCAGTACTTC; J gene: TRBJ2-7; V gene: TRBV5-6; clone size: -; D gene: -
CDR3 protein: CASSAGTGASNYGYTF; CDR3 DNA: TGTGCCAGCAGTGCCGGGACAGGCGCCTCTAACTATGGCTACACCTTC; J gene: TRBJ1-2; V gene: TRBV5-4; clone size: -; D gene: TRBD1
CDR3 protein: CATSRDEARRGTEAFF; CDR3 DNA: TGTGCCACCAGCAGAGATGAAGCCCGACGAGGCACTGAAGCTTTCTTT; J gene: TRBJ1-1; V gene: TRBV15; clone size: -; D gene: -
CDR3 protein: CASSLGRGLGHNEQFF; CDR3 DNA: TGCGCCAGCAGCTTGGGGAGGGGCCTCGGACATAATGAGCAGTTCTTC; J gene: TRBJ2-1; V gene: TRBV5-1; clone size: -; D gene: -
CDR3 protein: CASRQTSAGELFF; CDR3 DNA: TGTGCCAGTAGACAGACATCAGCCGGGGAGCTGTTTTTT; J gene: TRBJ2-2; V gene: TRBV19; clone size: few; D gene: -
CDR3 protein: CASSLQGFGTGELFF; CDR3 DNA: TGTGCCAGCAGCTTACAGGGGTTTGGCACCGGGGAGCTGTTTTTT; J gene: TRBJ2-2; V gene: TRBV11-2; clone size: -; D gene: -
CDR3 protein: CASSLVPTGSYGYTF; CDR3 DNA: TGTGCCAGCAGCTTGGTGCCGACAGGCAGCTATGGCTACACCTTC; J gene: TRBJ1-2; V gene: TRBV5-6; clone size: -; D gene: -
CDR3 protein: CASSYLTDVGRETQYF; CDR3 DNA: TGTGCCAGCAGTTACCTAACCGACGTGGGTAGAGAGACCCAGTACTTC; J gene: TRBJ2-5; V gene: TRBV6-5; clone size: -; D gene: -
CDR3 protein: CARGKRGQGEQYF; CDR3 DNA: TGCGCCAGAGGGAAGAGGGGGCAGGGAGAGCAGTACTTC; J gene: TRBJ2-7; V gene: TRBV10-1; clone size: -; D gene: TRBD1
CDR3 protein: CASSYLRINEKLFF; CDR3 DNA: TGTGCCAGCAGTTATTTGCGTATTAATGAAAAACTGTTTTTT; J gene: TRBJ1-4; V gene: TRBV2; clone size: -; D gene: -
CDR3 protein: CASSVQGSFGNTIYF; CDR3 DNA: TGTGCCAGCAGCGTCCAGGGTTCGTTTGGAAACACCATATATTTT; J gene: TRBJ1-3; V gene: TRBV5-5; clone size: -; D gene: -
CDR3 protein: CASNRDGTYNEQFF; CDR3 DNA: TGTGCCAGCAACCGGGACGGCACCTACAATGAGCAGTTCTTC; J gene: TRBJ2-1; V gene: TRBV6-1; clone size: -; D gene: -
CDR3 protein: CASSPLWTGTPSEQFF; CDR3 DNA: TGTGCCAGCAGCCCCTTATGGACAGGTACCCCCTCGGAGCAGTTCTTC; J gene: TRBJ2-1; V gene: TRBV14; clone size: -; D gene: TRBD1
CDR3 protein: CARSLCRGLYRETQYF; CDR3 DNA: TGTGCCAGAAGCTTGTGCAGGGGGCTCTATAGGGAGACCCAGTACTTC; J gene: TRBJ2-5; V gene: TRBV5-3; clone size: -; D gene: TRBD1
CDR3 protein: CASSTGTQNEQFF; CDR3 DNA: TGTGCCAGCAGCACTGGGACACAAAATGAGCAGTTCTTC; J gene: TRBJ2-1; V gene: TRBV7-9; clone size: -; D gene: -
CDR3 protein: CSATDTPLNLF; CDR3 DNA: TGCAGTGCTACAGACACCCCTTTGAATCTCTTT; J gene: TRBJ1-1; V gene: TRBV20-1; clone size: -; D gene: -
CDR3 protein: CASSPGQGATGNTIYF; CDR3 DNA: TGTGCCAGCAGTCCTGGACAGGGGGCGACTGGAAACACCATATATTTT; J gene: TRBJ1-3; V gene: TRBV6-6; clone size: few; D gene: TRBD1
CDR3 protein: CASSERTRGNTIYF; CDR3 DNA: TGTGCCAGCAGTGAGCGGACCCGGGGAAACACCATATATTTT; J gene: TRBJ1-3; V gene: TRBV6-1; clone size: -; D gene: -
CDR3 protein: CASSLKGGSWGEQYF; CDR3 DNA: TGTGCCAGCAGCTTAAAGGGCGGGAGCTGGGGCGAGCAGTACTTC; J gene: TRBJ2-7; V gene: TRBV7-8; clone size: -; D gene: TRBD2
CDR3 protein: CASSLDGSGTEAFF; CDR3 DNA: TGCGCCAGCAGCTTAGACGGGTCGGGCACTGAAGCTTTCTTT; J gene: TRBJ1-1; V gene: TRBV5-1; clone size: -; D gene: -